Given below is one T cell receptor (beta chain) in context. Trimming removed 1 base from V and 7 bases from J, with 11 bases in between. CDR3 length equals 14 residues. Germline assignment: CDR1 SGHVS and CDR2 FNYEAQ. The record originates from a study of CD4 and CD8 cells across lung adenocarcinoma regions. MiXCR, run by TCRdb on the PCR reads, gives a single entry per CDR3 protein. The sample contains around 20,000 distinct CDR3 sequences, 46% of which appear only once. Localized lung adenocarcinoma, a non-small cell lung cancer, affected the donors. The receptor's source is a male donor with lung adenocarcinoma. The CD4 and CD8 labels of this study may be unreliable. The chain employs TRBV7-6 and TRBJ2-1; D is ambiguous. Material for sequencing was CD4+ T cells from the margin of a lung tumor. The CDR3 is CASSLVGPENEQFF. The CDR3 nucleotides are TGTGCCAGCAGCTTAGTAGGGCCGGAGAATGAGCAGTTCTTC.